Presented here are 15 T cell receptor beta chains from one specimen sequenced in a study of regulatory T cells in long-lasting Graves disease. Stated time point: persistent/refractory GD, antithyroid drugs over 5 years with positive TRAb. Generation of the TCR library employed RNA extracted from PBMCs. The authors built TCR beta libraries using iRepertoire HTBI primers and Arm-PCR of CDR3 regions. TCRdb reanalysed the multiplex PCR reads using MiXCR and keeps one entry per CDR3 protein. The sample yields a few hundred thousand distinct CDR3 sequences, around 23% seen once. The sequencing used peripheral blood mononuclear cells (PBMCs), collected when the disease was refractory, from a patient treated with antithyroid drugs. These receptors were collected from a woman aged 40-49 years with Graves disease.

This clonotype was recorded only once. This may come from a read error, since a much larger clone is one base off. V is TRBV7-3 and J is TRBJ1-1, with D perhaps matching TRBD1 (5 bases). This CDR3 has 14 residues. Germline V gene data show CDR1 as SGHTA and CDR2 as FQGTGA. The DNA for the CDR3 is TGTGCCAGCAGCAGAACCGGGGGGAACACTGGAGCTTTCTTT. It translates to CASSRTGGNTGAFF.

This clonotype was detected a few times. J is TRBJ1-4 and V is TRBV4-1; D may be TRBD1 (5 bases). The germline V gene encodes CDR1 MGHRA and CDR2 YSYEKL. The CDR3 length is 12 residues. The V end was cut by 6 bases, the J end by 5 bases, with 7 bases between. The CDR3 here is CASRWGNEKLFF. CDR3 nucleotides: TGCGCCAGCAGATGGGGGAATGAAAAACTGTTTTTT.

This clonotype has a handful of counts. The rearrangement uses TRBV6-5 and TRBJ1-5; D remains ambiguous. V shed 0 bases and J shed 5 bases, with 14 bases lying between them. This CDR3 is 16 amino acids long. Germline loops: CDR1 MNHEY, CDR2 SVGAGI. The CDR3 loop is CASSYSSLTVDQPQHF. The CDR3 region has the DNA TGTGCCAGCAGTTACTCTTCTCTCACAGTGGATCAGCCCCAGCATTTT.

This clonotype has a count of ten or more. Written as DNA, the CDR3 is TGTGCCAGCGGGCCGGACAGGGTCCTTCAGCCCCAGCATTTT. Protein product: CASGPDRVLQPQHF. The chain has TRBV6-2 or TRBV6-3 and TRBJ1-5, with 8 positions matching TRBD1. The V gene end was trimmed by 8 bases and the J gene end by 6 bases; junction bases not matched to a gene: 9. The germline V gene encodes CDR1 MNHEY and CDR2 SVGEGT. CDR3 length equals 14 residues.

About this clonotype: This may stem from a read error, because a much larger clone lies one nucleotide away. The chain carries TRBV27 and TRBJ1-1; D unresolved. Germline V lookup: CDR1 MNHEY, CDR2 SMNVEV (reference sequence). Trimming removed 10 bases from V and 6 bases from J, with 12 bases in between. This CDR3 region has 11 residues. The CDR3 loop is CAIRWESEAFF. Here the CDR3 DNA reads TGTGCCATCCGTTGGGAGTCTGAAGCTTTCTTT.

A single count supports this clonotype. A read error may explain this, as a much larger clone is one base away. Because the CDR3 is missing its conserved closing phenylalanine or tryptophan, this is likely a read error. The chain employs TRBV3-1 and TRBJ2-5; D gene uncertain. The CDR3 is 12 residues long. Trimming took 1 base from V and 7 from J, leaving 7 bases between them. Germline-derived CDR1 and CDR2 are LGHDT and YNNKEL (reference sequence). Here the CDR3 DNA reads TGTGCCAGCAGCCAAGGTGGTGGGACCCAGTACCTC. This codes for CASSQGGGTQYL.

V gene TRBV12-3 or TRBV12-4 combines with J gene TRBJ2-2; 9 bases match TRBD2. Losses at the gene ends were 3 bases for V and 2 bases for J; bases not matched to a gene: 1. The CDR3 runs to 15 residues. CDR3 coding DNA: TGTGCCAGCAGTTTCCTAGCGGGAAACACCGGGGAGCTGTTTTTT. Translated: CASSFLAGNTGELFF.

As to this clonotype: A much larger clone differs by one base, so this may be a read error. The V call is TRBV28, the J call TRBJ2-2; D may be TRBD2 (6 bases). This CDR3 spans 15 amino acids. In germline, CDR1 is MDHEN, CDR2 SYDVKM. This CDR3 is CASSLGGTNTGELSF. CDR3 sequence (DNA): TGTGCCAGCAGTTTAGGCGGGACCAACACCGGGGAGCTGTCTTTT.

There are many counts of this clonotype. One end of the junction does not line up with germline, which may come from a read error. This chain connects TRBV5-1 to TRBJ1-1, with TRBD1 identical over 9 bases. Germline V gene lookup returns CDR1 SGHRS and CDR2 YFSETQ. There are 14 residues in the CDR3. CDR3 in DNA: TGTGCCAGCAGCTTGGGACAGGGAGCCACTGAAGCTTTCTTT. Its translation is CASSLGQGATEAFF.

The table lists this clonotype with a few counts. The rearrangement uses TRBV19 and TRBJ1-1; D unresolved. Germline CDR1 reads LNHDA; CDR2 reads SQIVND (reference sequence). The CDR3 is 11 amino acids. The germline V and J ends were trimmed by 2 bases and 8 bases, with 6 bases remaining between them. The CDR3, as DNA: TGTGCCAGTAGTATATTCGCAGAAGCTTTCTTT. Its translation is CASSIFAEAFF.

This clonotype occurred many times. This sequence joins TRBV3-1 and TRBJ1-2; the D is unclear. CDR1 and CDR2 from the germline V gene are LGHDT and YNNKEL (reference sequence). There are 12 residues in the CDR3. V lost 1 base and J lost 8, with 8 bases in between. CDR3 sequence reads: CASSQGSWGYTF. CDR3 coding DNA: TGTGCCAGCAGCCAAGGCTCCTGGGGCTACACCTTC.

This clonotype was counted at least ten times. The chain has TRBV12-3 or TRBV12-4 and TRBJ2-5; tentative D call: TRBD2 (6 bases). CDR3 size: 12 residues. Trimming removed 8 bases at V and 10 bases at J, with 17 bases between. The CDR3 here is CASRLGNYFQYF. DNA for the CDR3: TGTGCCAGCCGACTAGGAAATTATTTCCAGTACTTC.

In this sample, this clonotype turned up many times. V usage is TRBV24-1 and J usage is TRBJ1-1, with unresolved D. CDR3 length: 11 residues. Per the germline V gene, CDR1 is KGHDR and CDR2 is SFDVKD. V gave up 7 bases and J gave up 5 bases, with 7 bases separating them. Here the CDR3 DNA reads TGTGCCACCAGGACCGGGACTGAAGCTTTCTTT. Translating it yields CATRTGTEAFF.

Of note for this clonotype: Its ends do not fully match the called genes, so a read error is possible. The V call is TRBV7-2, the J call TRBJ2-7, with 9 nucleotides matching TRBD2. Germline-derived CDR1 and CDR2 are SGHTA and FQGNSA. The CDR3 has 16 amino acids. The CDR3 is CARSLGLAGSSYEQYF. CDR3 nucleotide sequence: TGTGCCCGCAGCTTAGGCCTAGCGGGGAGCTCCTACGAGCAGTACTTC.

This clonotype was observed a few times. The genes are TRBV11-3 and TRBJ2-2; no firm D call. The V end lost 2 bases, the J end lost 4 bases, and 5 bases lay between the germline ends. Germline values: CDR1 SGHNT, CDR2 YENEEA. The CDR3 is made up of 13 amino acids. The CDR3 bases are TGTGCCAGCAGCTTATTTGGCACCGGGGAGCTGTTTTTT. This gives the protein CASSLFGTGELFF.